Listed below are T cell receptor beta chains from one sample, sequenced in a study of blood T cell repertoires in COVID-19. Measured with immunoSEQ multiplex PCR; TCRdb has only the in-frame clones, and not every one. The data contain some 180,000 clones, approximately 80% of them seen just once; the ten biggest clones take up approximately 15%. Sequenced sample: PBMCs or T cells enriched from blood (not recorded which). These TCRs come from a man in his sixties who had been exposed to COVID-19. Both conserved end residues are part of each CDR3. The D gene is left open where the match is weak. Clone sizes are given selectively: once, few, many, or a class where the clone is expanded.

size	V	D	J	CDR3	DNA
-	TRBV5-6	-	TRBJ1-3	CASSLRNTIYF	TGTGCCAGCAGTCTCCGGAACACCATATATTTT
-	TRBV30	-	TRBJ2-1	CAWSRDFSNEQFF	TGTGCCTGGAGTAGGGACTTCTCTAATGAGCAGTTCTTC
few	TRBV6-6	TRBD1	TRBJ1-1	CASREVGGRNTEAFF	TGTGCCAGCAGGGAAGTAGGGGGCAGGAACACTGAAGCTTTCTTT
few	TRBV5-4	TRBD2	TRBJ2-1	CASSLQGGRGNNEQFF	TGTGCCAGCAGCTTGCAGGGCGGGAGGGGGAACAATGAGCAGTTCTTC
-	TRBV5-6	-	TRBJ2-7	CASSPRGIAYEQYF	TGTGCCAGCAGCCCTCGCGGAATTGCCTACGAGCAGTACTTC
-	TRBV9	TRBD1	TRBJ2-1	CASSVGGSTGSYEQFF	TGTGCCAGCAGCGTAGGGGGTTCGACAGGGTCGTATGAGCAGTTCTTC
-	TRBV5-8	TRBD1	TRBJ1-2	CASSLEGARSGYTF	TGTGCCAGCAGCTTAGAGGGGGCAAGGTCTGGCTACACCTTC
-	TRBV5-1	-	TRBJ2-2	CASSLEAGNTGELFF	TGCGCCAGCAGCTTGGAAGCCGGGAACACCGGGGAGCTGTTTTTT
-	TRBV6-5	-	TRBJ1-2	CASRKITQGYGYTF	TGTGCCAGCAGAAAAATTACGCAGGGGTATGGCTACACCTTC
once	TRBV9	-	TRBJ1-1	CASSVALFDQAEAFF	TGTGCCAGCAGCGTAGCCCTATTCGACCAGGCTGAAGCTTTCTTT
-	TRBV27	TRBD1	TRBJ1-2	CASSLGGQGVGGYTF	TGTGCCAGCAGTTTAGGGGGACAGGGGGTTGGGGGCTACACCTTC
-	TRBV27	-	TRBJ2-7	CASSLLASDKVSSYEQYF	TGTGCCAGCAGTTTATTGGCTAGCGATAAGGTGAGCTCCTACGAGCAGTACTTC
-	TRBV13	TRBD2	TRBJ2-7	CASRLAGSEQYF	TGTGCCAGCAGACTAGCGGGAAGCGAGCAGTACTTC
-	TRBV2	TRBD2	TRBJ2-7	CASSKTSGSSHEQYF	TGTGCCAGCAGTAAAACTAGCGGGAGTTCCCACGAGCAGTACTTC
-	TRBV19	TRBD2	TRBJ2-7	CASSIVGGGTYEQYF	TGTGCCAGTAGTATAGTTGGCGGGGGGACCTACGAGCAGTACTTC
-	TRBV7-8	-	TRBJ1-5	CASSLARVAEPQHF	TGTGCCAGCAGCTTAGCCCGTGTGGCGGAGCCCCAGCATTTT
-	TRBV19	TRBD1	TRBJ2-7	CASSDRGETYEQYF	TGTGCCAGTTCGGACAGGGGGGAAACCTACGAGCAGTACTTC
few	TRBV28	TRBD1	TRBJ2-3	CASRGQGADTQYF	TGTGCCAGCAGGGGTCAGGGGGCAGATACGCAGTATTTT
-	TRBV7-8	-	TRBJ1-6	CASSLVASSYNSPLHF	TGTGCCAGCAGCCTGGTCGCTAGCTCCTATAATTCACCCCTCCACTTT
-	TRBV3-1/TRBV3-2	TRBD1	TRBJ1-6	CASSRRPGQTSNSPLHF	TGTGCCAGCAGCCGAAGACCGGGACAGACGTCAAATTCACCCCTCCACTTT
-	TRBV7-2	-	TRBJ2-5	CASSLNRQETQYF	TGTGCCAGCAGCTTGAACAGGCAAGAGACCCAGTACTTC
-	TRBV6-5	-	TRBJ2-6	CASMGGANVLTF	TGTGCCAGCATGGGCGGGGCCAACGTCCTGACTTTC
few	TRBV19	-	TRBJ2-2	CASSETGGHTGELFF	TGTGCCAGCTCCGAGACAGGTGGGCACACCGGGGAGCTGTTTTTT
few	TRBV28	TRBD2	TRBJ2-7	CALGPSGTVYEQYF	TGTGCCCTGGGCCCGAGCGGGACCGTCTACGAGCAGTACTTC
-	TRBV27	-	TRBJ2-4	CASSPRTVAKNIQYF	TGTGCCAGCAGCCCCAGGACAGTCGCCAAAAACATTCAGTACTTC
-	TRBV5-8	TRBD1	TRBJ1-2	CASSSTGTGNYGYTF	TGTGCCAGCAGCTCGACCGGGACAGGGAACTATGGCTACACCTTC
-	TRBV7-9	-	TRBJ2-6	CASSLLAVSGANVLTF	TGTGCCAGCAGCTTACTCGCGGTCTCTGGGGCCAACGTCCTGACTTTC
-	TRBV12-3/TRBV12-4	TRBD1	TRBJ1-2	CASRRDRGSGYTF	TGTGCCAGCAGACGAGACAGGGGCAGTGGCTACACCTTC
-	TRBV23-1	TRBD1	TRBJ2-7	CASTPPPRDRDVYEQYF	TGCGCCAGCACCCCCCCTCCCCGGGACAGGGATGTCTACGAGCAGTACTTC
-	TRBV12-3/TRBV12-4	-	TRBJ2-3	CASSFRGSDTQYF	TGTGCCAGCAGTTTCAGGGGATCAGATACGCAGTATTTT
-	TRBV7-9	-	TRBJ1-3	CASSLVADFSGNTIYF	TGTGCCAGCAGCTTAGTCGCGGATTTTTCTGGAAACACCATATATTTT
-	TRBV10-3	TRBD2	TRBJ2-7	CAISARGSSGSYEQYF	TGTGCCATCAGCGCCCGGGGGTCTAGCGGCTCCTACGAGCAGTACTTC
few	TRBV7-2	TRBD1	TRBJ1-1	CASSLTYRDQGANTEAFF	TGTGCCAGCAGCTTAACATACAGGGATCAGGGGGCGAACACTGAAGCTTTCTTT
few	TRBV10-3	-	TRBJ1-2	CAISDGGEISYGYTF	TGTGCCATCAGTGATGGAGGGGAAATTTCCTATGGCTACACCTTC
-	TRBV15	-	TRBJ1-4	CATSTGDNEKLFF	TGTGCCACCAGCACGGGGGATAATGAAAAACTGTTTTTT
-	TRBV3-1/TRBV3-2	TRBD2	TRBJ2-1	CASSQARGRVAEQFF	TGTGCCAGCAGCCAAGCCCGCGGGAGGGTGGCTGAGCAGTTCTTC
-	TRBV19	TRBD1	TRBJ1-2	CASSIHPGQGLYNYGYTF	TGTGCCAGTAGTATCCATCCGGGACAGGGGCTATACAACTATGGCTACACCTTC
-	TRBV6-5	-	TRBJ1-1	CASSFRQMMNTEAFF	TGTGCCAGCAGTTTCCGACAGATGATGAACACTGAAGCTTTCTTT
-	TRBV5-5	-	TRBJ2-2	CASSPWTVTGELFF	TGTGCCAGCAGCCCCTGGACAGTAACCGGGGAGCTGTTTTTT
-	TRBV9	TRBD1	TRBJ2-6	CASSIPGTGAPGANVLTF	TGTGCCAGCAGCATACCCGGGACAGGGGCACCTGGGGCCAACGTCCTGACTTTC
-	TRBV7-9	TRBD1	TRBJ1-2	CASSYRTGNGYTF	TGTGCCAGCAGTTACAGGACAGGGAATGGCTACACCTTC
-	TRBV5-1	TRBD2	TRBJ2-5	CASSLDTSGYQETQYF	TGCGCCAGCAGCTTGGACACTAGCGGATACCAAGAGACCCAGTACTTC
few	TRBV9	TRBD2	TRBJ2-3	CASSVGTSETDTQYF	TGTGCCAGCAGCGTAGGGACTAGTGAGACAGATACGCAGTATTTT
-	TRBV29-1	TRBD1	TRBJ1-3	CSVEQGAGNTIYF	TGCAGCGTTGAACAGGGGGCTGGAAACACCATATATTTT
-	TRBV4-2	TRBD1	TRBJ1-5	CASSHTDRAGSQPQHF	TGTGCCAGCAGCCACACCGACAGGGCTGGGAGTCAGCCCCAGCATTTT
-	TRBV5-1	-	TRBJ1-6	CASSPDSHPNSPLHF	TGCGCCAGCAGCCCCGACAGCCACCCTAATTCACCCCTCCACTTT
-	TRBV7-8	-	TRBJ1-3	CASSLGGAGVPGNTIYF	TGTGCCAGCAGCTTAGGGGGTGCAGGGGTGCCTGGAAACACCATATATTTT
few	TRBV15	-	TRBJ1-1	CATSRASGVGNTEAFF	TGTGCCACCAGCAGAGCATCGGGAGTGGGGAACACTGAAGCTTTCTTT
-	TRBV29-1	TRBD1	TRBJ1-2	CSVARDREGYGYTF	TGCAGCGTTGCACGGGACAGGGAGGGTTATGGCTACACCTTC
-	TRBV29-1	-	TRBJ1-4	CSVEKTGGREKLFF	TGCAGCGTTGAAAAGACAGGCGGCCGCGAAAAACTGTTTTTT
-	TRBV3-1/TRBV3-2	-	TRBJ2-5	CASSQDSGTSKTQYF	TGTGCCAGCAGCCAAGATAGCGGTACCTCAAAGACCCAGTACTTC
-	TRBV27	TRBD2	TRBJ2-1	CASSPILAGGKDEQFF	TGTGCCAGCAGTCCGATACTAGCGGGAGGTAAAGATGAGCAGTTCTTC
-	TRBV7-9	TRBD2	TRBJ2-7	CASSSDKLAALYEQYF	TGTGCCAGCAGCTCAGATAAACTAGCGGCCCTCTACGAGCAGTACTTC
-	TRBV19	-	TRBJ1-5	CASSPDSGVDQPQHF	TGTGCCAGTAGCCCCGATTCGGGAGTTGATCAGCCCCAGCATTTT